The 23 T cell receptor beta chains below were found in one sample sequenced in a study of T-cell reconstitution after alpha-beta-depleted transplantation in children. This sample's TCRbeta library carried unique molecular identifier barcodes. In TCRdb, the PCR reads were re-called with MiXCR into one record per CDR3 protein. Of about 610,000 distinct CDR3 sequences in the sample, about 10% were seen once. This sample comprised PBMCs from the stem cell graft donor, obtained from the stem cell graft. The receptors come from a human donor who donated a stem cell graft to a child with acute myeloid leukemia.

The gene calls are TRBV12-3 or TRBV12-4 and TRBJ2-2; 12 bases align to TRBD2. The CDR3 loop spans 16 amino acids. V lost 3 bases to trimming and J lost 3 bases; unmatched junction nucleotides: 2. Here the CDR3 reads CASSFRLAGDTGELFF. DNA of the CDR3: TGTGCCAGCAGTTTTCGACTAGCGGGAGACACCGGGGAGCTGTTTTTT.

This clonotype was found a few times. The chain combines TRBV20-1 with TRBJ2-5; D might be TRBD2 (5 bases). The CDR3 contains 15 residues. V was pared by 2 bases and J by 5 bases, with 18 bases between. Germline loops: CDR1 DFQATT, CDR2 SNEGSKA (reference sequence). CDR3 residues: CSARFGPSFFETQYF. The DNA for the CDR3 is TGCAGTGCTAGATTCGGGCCTAGCTTTTTCGAGACCCAGTACTTC.

This clonotype was picked up a small number of times. The genes are TRBV28 and TRBJ2-7; the match to TRBD2 covers 9 bases. Germline V gives CDR1 MDHEN, CDR2 SYDVKM. The ends lost 8 bases at V and 5 bases at J; junction bases unmatched: 4. The CDR3 has 12 amino acids. The CDR3 here is CASALAGNEQYF. The CDR3 coding sequence is TGTGCCAGCGCACTAGCGGGTAACGAGCAGTACTTC.

The CDR3 coding sequence is TGTGCCAGCAGTAACGTGTACGCTGAAGCTTTCTTT. This sequence encodes CASSNVYAEAFF. V is TRBV7-6 and J is TRBJ1-1; D unclear. Germline CDR1 and CDR2: SGHVS and FNYEAQ. Trimming stripped 6 bases from V and 6 bases from J, with 11 bases between. The CDR3 has 12 amino acids.

The sample holds a few counts of this clonotype. The V call is TRBV7-9, the J call TRBJ2-2, with D unclear. The germline V gene has CDR1 SEHNR and CDR2 FQNEAQ (reference sequence). This CDR3 has 15 amino acids. Trimming removed 3 bases at V and 5 bases at J, with 13 bases between. This CDR3 reads CASSFGPVGTGELFF. In nucleotides, the CDR3 is TGTGCCAGCAGCTTTGGGCCCGTCGGGACCGGGGAGCTGTTTTTT. Based on the CDR3 plus reference TRBV7-9 and TRBJ2-2, the full variable domain is DTGVSQNPRHKITKRGQNVTFRCDPISEHNRLYWYRQTLGQGPEFLTYFQNEAQLEKSRLLSDRFSAERPKGSFSTLEIQRTEQGDSAMYLCASSFGPVGTGELFFGEGSRLTVL.

The rearrangement joins TRBV7-3 to TRBJ2-2; no reliable D call. CDR1 is SGHTA, CDR2 FQGTGA, per germline. V shed 1 base and J shed 6 bases, with 6 bases lying between them. The CDR3 is 13 amino acids. CDR3 amino acids: CASSLRVPGELFF. In nucleotides, the CDR3 is TGTGCCAGCAGCTTAAGGGTCCCCGGGGAGCTGTTTTTT.

The chain links TRBV20-1 to TRBJ2-7, with D possibly being TRBD2 (5 bases). The CDR3 has 14 amino acids. Trimming cost V 6 bases and J 2 bases, with 17 bases left between them. Germline CDR1 reads DFQATT; CDR2 reads SNEGSKA (reference sequence). The CDR3 region is CSAPAGIPPYEQYF. CDR3 DNA: TGCAGTGCACCAGCCGGGATCCCCCCCTACGAGCAGTACTTC.

V is TRBV5-1 and J is TRBJ2-2; D is undetermined. Germline CDR1 is SGHRS and CDR2 is YFSETQ. V dropped 0 bases and J dropped 7 bases, with 7 bases sitting between them. The CDR3 is made up of 13 amino acids. CDR3 region: CASSLARNGELFF. The CDR3 nucleotides read TGCGCCAGCAGCTTGGCCCGGAACGGGGAGCTGTTTTTT.

This clonotype was observed at least ten times. The DNA for the CDR3 is TGTGCCAGCAGCTTACTCGCGACTAGCGGGAGGGACAATGAGCAGTTCTTC. This gives the protein CASSLLATSGRDNEQFF. The gene calls are TRBV7-9 and TRBJ2-1; 14 bases match TRBD2. The CDR3 length is 17 residues. The J segment lost 5 bases and the V segment lost 2 bases, leaving 5 bases of the junction unmatched. Germline V gene sequence: CDR1 SEHNR, CDR2 FQNEAQ (reference sequence). Using reference TRBV7-9 and TRBJ2-1 for the parts outside the CDR3, the full variable domain is DTGVSQNPRHKITKRGQNVTFRCDPISEHNRLYWYRQTLGQGPEFLTYFQNEAQLEKSRLLSDRFSAERPKGSFSTLEIQRTEQGDSAMYLCASSLLATSGRDNEQFFGPGTRLTVL.

This chain links TRBV12-3 or TRBV12-4 with TRBJ2-7; 10 bases are a match to TRBD1. Trimming cost V 6 bases and J 5 bases; bases outside gene matches: 7. The CDR3 covers 14 residues. The CDR3 here is CASRLTGGGHEQYF. CDR3 DNA sequence: TGTGCCAGCAGGTTGACAGGGGGCGGACACGAGCAGTACTTC.

The chain combines TRBV3-1 with TRBJ2-7; D not resolved. In germline, CDR1 is LGHDT, CDR2 YNNKEL (reference sequence). The CDR3 length is 12 residues. V dropped 11 bases and J dropped 4 bases, with 15 bases sitting between them. The CDR3 reads CALWQDGYEQYF. The CDR3, as DNA: TGTGCCCTCTGGCAGGACGGGTACGAGCAGTACTTC.

The chain joins TRBV20-1 to TRBJ2-1; TRBD2 aligns across 7 bases. The germline V gene has CDR1 DFQATT and CDR2 SNEGSKA (reference sequence). Trimming cost V 4 bases and J 7 bases; bases outside gene matches: 10. CDR3 length equals 14 residues. The CDR3: CSAMARGGLNEQFF. CDR3 sequence (DNA): TGCAGTGCTATGGCTAGGGGAGGGTTGAATGAGCAGTTCTTC.

This clonotype was recorded many times. The chain uses TRBV25-1 and TRBJ2-7, with TRBD2 as a possible D gene (5 bases). Germline V gene lookup returns CDR1 MGHDK and CDR2 SYGVNS. V lost 4 bases, J lost 3 bases, and 7 bases lay in between. The CDR3 runs to 12 residues. CDR3 sequence (DNA): TGTGCCAGCAGTGCGGACTTCTACGAGCAGTACTTC. Residues: CASSADFYEQYF.

This clonotype was recorded many times. The CDR3 DNA reads TGTGCCACCAGTAGGGCGGTAAGCAATCAGCCCCAGCATTTT. It codes for CATSRAVSNQPQHF. The rearrangement uses TRBV24-1 and TRBJ1-5; no clear D gene. V was trimmed by 6 bases and J by 1 base, leaving 9 bases between them. The CDR3 extends over 14 amino acids. Germline V gives CDR1 KGHDR, CDR2 SFDVKD.

This clonotype was counted between two and nine times. The rearrangement links TRBV28 to TRBJ2-3; D is ambiguous. Germline-derived CDR1 and CDR2 are MDHEN and SYDVKM. Trimming left V 5 bases short and J 0 bases short, with 9 bases between. This CDR3 spans 14 amino acids. The CDR3 reads CASSPKPSTDTQYF. The CDR3 bases are TGTGCCAGCAGTCCGAAACCGAGCACAGATACGCAGTATTTT.

This clonotype was detected a few times. The V and J genes are TRBV12-3 or TRBV12-4 and TRBJ2-3; 8 bases line up with TRBD2. This CDR3 is built from 15 residues. Trimming removed 6 bases from V and 7 bases from J; junction bases left unmatched: 12. CDR3 residues: CASSTGTSGSYTQYF. CDR3 bases: TGTGCCAGCAGCACCGGGACTAGTGGGTCGTATACGCAGTATTTT.

The rearrangement uses TRBV14 and TRBJ2-1, with D perhaps TRBD2 (5 bases). Trimming left V 4 bases short and J 4 bases short, with 17 bases between. This CDR3 has 16 amino acids. CDR1 is SGHDN and CDR2 is FVKESK in the germline V gene. This CDR3 reads CASSPLAGPAYNEQFF. The CDR3 DNA reads as TGTGCCAGCAGCCCACTCGCGGGCCCCGCGTACAATGAGCAGTTCTTC.

The rearrangement joins TRBV2 to TRBJ1-5, with 11 bases fitting TRBD1. Germline lookup yields CDR1 SNHLY and CDR2 FYNNEI. This CDR3 is built from 19 residues. The chain's CDR3 is CTICFLDRGRRLGNQPQHF. In nucleotides, the CDR3 is TGTACCATCTGTTTTCTGGACAGGGGGCGAAGGTTAGGCAATCAGCCCCAGCATTTT.

This clonotype was counted only a few times. The chain has TRBV10-3 and TRBJ2-1; D tentatively fits TRBD1 or TRBD2 (6 bases each). The CDR3 length is 14 residues. CDR1 and CDR2 (germline): ENHRY, SYGVKD. The V end was cut by 5 bases, the J end by 7 bases, with 15 bases between. This chain's CDR3 is CAISTGRGANEQFF. The CDR3, as DNA: TGTGCCATCAGTACGGGAAGGGGGGCAAATGAGCAGTTCTTC.

V and J are TRBV10-3 and TRBJ2-3, with 11 bases matching TRBD2. Germline V gives CDR1 ENHRY, CDR2 SYGVKD. The CDR3 covers 16 residues. The trim removed 1 base at V and 4 bases at J, leaving 4 bases unmatched. The CDR3 is CAISELLAGAADTQYF. DNA of the CDR3: TGTGCCATCAGTGAGTTACTAGCGGGAGCGGCAGATACGCAGTATTTT.

The chain couples TRBV30 to TRBJ2-5; D could derive from TRBD1 or TRBD2 (6 bases each). Germline V gene sequence: CDR1 GTSNPN, CDR2 SVGIG (reference sequence). V was clipped by 0 bases and J by 5 bases, with 7 bases between them. The CDR3 contains 12 residues. The CDR3 protein is CAWSVGGETQYF. The CDR3 DNA is TGTGCCTGGAGTGTAGGGGGGGAGACCCAGTACTTC.

This clonotype showed up many times. The V and J genes are TRBV4-3 and TRBJ1-1, with D hard to call. The CDR3 contains 14 residues. Between the trimmed V and J ends, which lost 0 bases and 1 base, there was a span of 6 bases. The germline gives CDR1 LGHNA, CDR2 YSLEER. The CDR3 loop reads CASSQDRWNTEAFF. CDR3 DNA: TGCGCCAGCAGCCAAGATCGGTGGAACACTGAAGCTTTCTTT.

DNA for the CDR3: TGTGCCAGCAGCTTAACCAGCGGGAGCTCCCCTATCAACGAGCAGTACTTC. It codes for CASSLTSGSSPINEQYF. The chain links TRBV7-2 to TRBJ2-7; TRBD2 matches at 8 bases. Germline CDR1 reads SGHTA; CDR2 reads FQGNSA. V was pared by 2 bases and J by 5 bases, with 14 bases of the junction left unmatched. This CDR3 spans 17 amino acids.